This TCR beta chain derives from a study of blood T cells in healthy people across ages. General observations from the study: Shifts in expanded clonotypes may have been confounded by donor CMV status, which was unknown.

A second PCR, run for about 6 to 11 cycles, used a sample-barcoded 5' primer plus a J-beta primer mix. A template-switch adaptor that had 12 random nucleotides put a tag on each cDNA molecule. CDR3-containing paired-end reads numbering at least 2.5 million came from each sample. A single record per CDR3 protein comes from TCRdb applying MiXCR to the 5' RACE reads. This sample carries about 680,000 distinct CDR3 sequences, roughly 49% of them seen once, and the ten largest clones take 25% to 35%. Note on this clonotype: What it recognizes is unknown.

The extraction recovered at least 5.5 micrograms of total RNA per sample. The sample taken for sequencing was blood. The sequence derives from a woman in her sixties or seventies in good health.

CDR3 sequence (DNA): TGCAGTGCTGTGCCAGATAGCTATCGGTCCTACGAGCAGTACTTC. It encodes CSAVPDSYRSYEQYF. The chain combines TRBV20-1 with TRBJ2-7; D is unclear. The CDR3 runs 15 residues. The germline gives CDR1 DFQATT, CDR2 SNEGSKA (reference sequence). With 5 bases removed from V and 1 base from J, the gap between germline ends came to 18 bases.